This T cell receptor (beta chain) was captured in a study of T cells after yellow fever vaccination. This clonotype was detected many times. Germline V CDR1 and CDR2: SEHNR, FQNEAQ (reference sequence). Trimming pared 5 bases from V and 3 bases from J, leaving 11 bases between. The CDR3 is 13 amino acids. One entry per CDR3 protein results from TCRdb running MiXCR on the 5' RACE reads. Among around 310,000 distinct CDR3 sequences listed, approximately 4% were seen once. This chain joins TRBV7-9 and TRBJ2-7; a possible D gene is TRBD2 (6 bases). The source was PBMCs, collected 15 days after the yellow fever booster vaccination. The clonotype originates from a man in his late teens or twenties who received the YFV17D yellow fever vaccine. In nucleotides, the CDR3 is TGTGCCAGCAGCAGTCTCGGGAGCTACGAGCAGTACTTC. Encoded protein: CASSSLGSYEQYF. Based on the CDR3 plus reference TRBV7-9 and TRBJ2-7, the full variable domain is DTGVSQNPRHKITKRGQNVTFRCDPISEHNRLYWYRQTLGQGPEFLTYFQNEAQLEKSRLLSDRFSAERPKGSFSTLEIQRTEQGDSAMYLCASSSLGSYEQYFGPGTRLTVT.